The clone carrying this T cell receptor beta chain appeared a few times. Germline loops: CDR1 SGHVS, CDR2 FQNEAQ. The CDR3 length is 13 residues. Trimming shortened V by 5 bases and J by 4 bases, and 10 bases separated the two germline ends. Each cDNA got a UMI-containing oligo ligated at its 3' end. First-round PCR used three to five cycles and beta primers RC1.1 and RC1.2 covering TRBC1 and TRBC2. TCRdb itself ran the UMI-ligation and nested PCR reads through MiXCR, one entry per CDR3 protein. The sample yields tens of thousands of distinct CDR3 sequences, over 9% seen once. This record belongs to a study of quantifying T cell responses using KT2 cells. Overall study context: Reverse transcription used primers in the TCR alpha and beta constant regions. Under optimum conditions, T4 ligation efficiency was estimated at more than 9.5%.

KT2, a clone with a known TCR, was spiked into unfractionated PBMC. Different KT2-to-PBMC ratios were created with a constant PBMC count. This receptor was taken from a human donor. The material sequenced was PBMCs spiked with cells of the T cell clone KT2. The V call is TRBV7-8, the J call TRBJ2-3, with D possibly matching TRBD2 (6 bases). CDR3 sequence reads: CASSRSGSDTQYF. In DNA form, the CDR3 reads TGTGCCAGCAGCCGAAGCGGGTCAGATACGCAGTATTTT.